Below are 13 T cell receptor beta chains sequenced from a single sample in a study of shared clonotypes between healthy human individuals. Clones were sequenced by immunoSEQ multiplex PCR, and TCRdb holds only the in-frame ones, with some missing. The profile shows approximately 1.9 million clones, roughly 95% of them singletons. Naive CD8 cells comprised CD45RO-negative, CCR7-positively selected cells, excluding terminally differentiated effector memory CD45RA+ cells. What was sequenced was naive CD8+ T cells from PBMCs. The source of these receptors is a man younger than 35 in good health. Some clones in this sample may be carry-over from other donors' samples.

This sequence joins TRBV28 and TRBJ2-7; D not certain. Germline CDR1 is MDHEN and CDR2 is SYDVKM. V shed 3 bases and J shed 0 bases, with 15 bases lying between them. There are 16 residues in the CDR3. The CDR3 spells CASSFYDGLSSYEQYF. The CDR3 bases are TGTGCCAGCAGTTTTTACGACGGCCTGAGCTCCTACGAGCAGTACTTC.

This sequence joins TRBV15 and TRBJ2-7, with D hard to call. The CDR3 contains 12 residues. V lost 3 bases and J 3 bases, leaving 6 bases between the germline ends. Germline values: CDR1 LNHNV, CDR2 YYDKDF (reference sequence). DNA for the CDR3: TGTGCCACCAGCAGGGCGGACTACGAGCAGTACTTC. Encoded protein: CATSRADYEQYF.

The chain recombines TRBV27 with TRBJ2-7; the D is unclear. This CDR3 contains 13 residues. Germline CDR1 MNHEY, CDR2 SMNVEV (reference sequence). The V end lost 5 bases, the J end lost 2 bases, and 10 bases lay between the germline ends. The CDR3 bases are TGTGCCAGCAGTAACGGTTTAACCTACGAGCAGTACTTC. It translates to CASSNGLTYEQYF.

The rearrangement uses TRBV4-1 and TRBJ2-1, with TRBD1 matching over 12 bases. The V gene's germline CDR1 is MGHRA and CDR2 YSYEKL. The CDR3 length is 16 residues. Germline trimming cut 0 bases from V and 7 bases from J; bases unmatched to any gene: 4. The CDR3 is CASSQEGTGGLNEQFF. The CDR3 DNA follows: TGCGCCAGCAGCCAAGAAGGGACAGGGGGCTTAAATGAGCAGTTCTTC.

The sample holds a few counts of this clone. The J gene is TRBJ1-1, the V gene TRBV7-9; no clear D gene. The CDR3 has 14 residues. Germline V gene sequence: CDR1 SEHNR, CDR2 FQNEAQ (reference sequence). V lost 2 bases to trimming and J lost 4 bases, with 11 bases between them. In nucleotides, the CDR3 is TGTGCCAGCAGCTTATCTTGGCAGATCACTGAAGCTTTCTTT. This sequence encodes CASSLSWQITEAFF. Based on the CDR3 plus reference TRBV7-9 and TRBJ1-1, the full variable domain is DTGVSQNPRHKITKRGQNVTFRCDPISEHNRLYWYRQTLGQGPEFLTYFQNEAQLEKSRLLSDRFSAERPKGSFSTLEIQRTEQGDSAMYLCASSLSWQITEAFFGQGTRLTVV.

The V and J genes are TRBV2 and TRBJ1-1; a weak D match, TRBD1 (5 bases). V dropped 7 bases and J dropped 7 bases, with 16 bases sitting between them. CDR1 SNHLY and CDR2 FYNNEI come from the germline V gene. CDR3 length: 13 amino acids. This chain's CDR3 is CASTLLGGIEAFF. The CDR3 nucleotides read TGTGCCAGCACCCTACTCGGGGGAATTGAAGCTTTCTTT.

This clone showed up just once. Other nucleotide sequences from this sample produce the same CDR3. CDR3 DNA: TGTGCCAGCAGCTTACTGGGAAATGAGCAGTTCTTC. The encoded protein is CASSLLGNEQFF. The rearrangement links TRBV11-2 to TRBJ2-1; D remains unclear. Trimming cost V 2 bases and J 7 bases, with 6 bases left between them. The CDR3 has 12 amino acids. Germline lookup yields CDR1 SGHAT and CDR2 FQNNGV.

Concerning this clone itself: The sample contains more than one DNA sequence encoding this CDR3. The chain has TRBV27 and TRBJ1-5; D is undetermined. The V and J ends lost 0 bases and 6 bases respectively, with 6 bases between them. In germline, CDR1 is MNHEY, CDR2 SMNVEV (reference sequence). The CDR3 sequence is 13 residues long. Here the CDR3 reads CASSLSRVQPQHF. CDR3 DNA: TGTGCCAGCAGTTTATCGAGGGTTCAGCCCCAGCATTTT.

The CDR3 region has the DNA TGTGCCAGCAGCGACCGTGGGGGCACTGAAGCTTTCTTT. It yields the protein CASSDRGGTEAFF. This sequence joins TRBV9 and TRBJ1-1; possible D gene TRBD1, 5 bases. The CDR3 has 13 residues. Trimming removed 3 bases from V and 4 bases from J, with 10 bases in between. Germline loops: CDR1 SGDLS, CDR2 YYNGEE.

This clone was recorded once. The chain has TRBV5-1 and TRBJ2-7; TRBD1 is a possible D gene (6 bases). The length of the CDR3 is 14 residues. Between the trimmed V and J ends, which lost 0 bases and 5 bases, there was a span of 12 bases. The germline CDR1 and CDR2 sequences are SGHRS and YFSETQ. The CDR3 protein is CASSLAPGQNEQYF. The CDR3 DNA sequence: TGCGCCAGCAGCTTGGCCCCGGGACAAAACGAGCAGTACTTC.

The genes are TRBV27 and TRBJ2-1, with D possibly being TRBD2 (6 bases). The CDR3 length is 16 residues. Germline V lookup: CDR1 MNHEY, CDR2 SMNVEV (reference sequence). Trimming cost V 1 base and J 2 bases, with 12 bases left between them. CDR3 loop: CASSLWAWTTYNEQFF. CDR3 DNA: TGTGCCAGCAGTTTATGGGCGTGGACTACCTACAATGAGCAGTTCTTC.

This clone occurred once. The V and J genes are TRBV5-1 and TRBJ1-1; TRBD1 matches at 10 bases. The CDR3 extends over 18 amino acids. J lost 0 bases, V lost 4 bases, and 12 bases had no gene match. Germline assignment: CDR1 SGHRS and CDR2 YFSETQ. The CDR3: CASSVGRTGGTLNTEAFF. The CDR3 DNA follows: TGCGCCAGCAGCGTGGGACGGACAGGGGGGACTTTGAACACTGAAGCTTTCTTT.

This clone was counted once. The CDR3 nucleotides read TGTGCCACCAGCAGAGTGAATATTGGAAACACCATATATTTT. It specifies CATSRVNIGNTIYF. This sequence joins TRBV15 and TRBJ1-3; D gene ambiguous. This CDR3 comprises 14 residues. Trimming left V 1 base short and J 3 bases short, with 7 bases between. The germline gives CDR1 LNHNV, CDR2 YYDKDF (reference sequence).